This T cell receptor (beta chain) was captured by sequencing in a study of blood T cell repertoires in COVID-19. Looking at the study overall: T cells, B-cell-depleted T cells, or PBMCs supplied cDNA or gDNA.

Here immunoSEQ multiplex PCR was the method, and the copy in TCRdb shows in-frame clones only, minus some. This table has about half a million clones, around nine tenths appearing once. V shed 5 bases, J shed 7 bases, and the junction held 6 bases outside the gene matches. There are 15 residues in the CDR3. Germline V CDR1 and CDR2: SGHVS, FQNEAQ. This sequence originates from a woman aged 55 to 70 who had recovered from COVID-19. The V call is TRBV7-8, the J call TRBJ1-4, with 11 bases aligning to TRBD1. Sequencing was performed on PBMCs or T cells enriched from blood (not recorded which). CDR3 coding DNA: TGTGCCAGCAGCCACCACGGGACAGGGGGTGAAAAACTGTTTTTT. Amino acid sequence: CASSHHGTGGEKLFF.